This T cell receptor (beta chain) was found in a study of blood T cell repertoires in COVID-19. On the study more broadly: Sites across the United States, Italy and Spain contributed samples from acute and convalescent COVID-19. Sources were T cells, B-cell-depleted T cells, or PBMCs; the material itself was cDNA or gDNA.

The CDR3 consists of 14 residues. Germline loops: CDR1 LNHNV, CDR2 YYDKDF (reference sequence). Trimming stripped 0 bases from V and 8 bases from J, with 10 bases between. Repertoires were generated with immunoSEQ multiplex PCR, while TCRdb's copy carries only in-frame clones and drops some. The sample records 300,000 to 350,000 clones, approximately 88% being singletons. Sequencing was done on a sample of peripheral blood. The chain employs TRBV15 and TRBJ1-4; a possible D gene is TRBD1 (6 bases). The receptor was derived from a woman younger than 45 with COVID-19, enrolled during active disease. The CDR3 bases are TGTGCCACCAGCAGAGAACGGACAGCAGAAAAACTGTTTTTT. Protein product: CATSRERTAEKLFF.